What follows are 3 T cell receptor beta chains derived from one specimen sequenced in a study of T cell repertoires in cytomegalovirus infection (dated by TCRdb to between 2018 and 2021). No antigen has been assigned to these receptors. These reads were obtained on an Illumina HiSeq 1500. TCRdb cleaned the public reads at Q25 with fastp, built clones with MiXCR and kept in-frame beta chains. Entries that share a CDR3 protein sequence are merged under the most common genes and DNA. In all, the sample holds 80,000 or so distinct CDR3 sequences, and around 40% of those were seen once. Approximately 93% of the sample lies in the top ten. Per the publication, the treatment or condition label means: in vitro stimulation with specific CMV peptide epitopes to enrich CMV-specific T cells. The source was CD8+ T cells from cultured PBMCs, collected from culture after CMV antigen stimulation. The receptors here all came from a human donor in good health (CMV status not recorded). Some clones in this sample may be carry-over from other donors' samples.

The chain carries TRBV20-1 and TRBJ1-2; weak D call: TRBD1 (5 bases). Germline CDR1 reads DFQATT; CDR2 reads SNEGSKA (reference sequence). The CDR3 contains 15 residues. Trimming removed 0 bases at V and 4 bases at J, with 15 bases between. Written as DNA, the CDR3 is TGCAGTGCTAGAGATCCGGGCAGGGCGGGCTATGGCTACACCTTC. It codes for CSARDPGRAGYGYTF.

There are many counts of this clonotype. CDR3 in amino acids: CASSLKGGGYGGTEAFF. Here the CDR3 DNA reads TGTGCCAGCAGCTTAAAAGGAGGAGGGTACGGCGGCACTGAAGCTTTCTTT. V and J are TRBV7-6 and TRBJ1-1, with D unresolved. From germline, CDR1 is SGHVS and CDR2 FNYEAQ. Deletions cut 2 bases from V and 4 bases from J, with 20 bases between. CDR3 length: 17 amino acids.

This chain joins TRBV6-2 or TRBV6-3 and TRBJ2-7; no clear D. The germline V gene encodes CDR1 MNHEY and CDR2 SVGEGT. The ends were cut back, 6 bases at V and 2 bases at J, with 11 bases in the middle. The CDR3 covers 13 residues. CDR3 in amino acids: CASRPPRAYEQYF. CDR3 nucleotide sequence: TGTGCCAGCAGACCCCCCCGGGCCTACGAGCAGTACTTC.